This T cell receptor (beta chain) stems from a study of T cell responses to AZD1222 COVID-19 vaccine. Germline V gene sequence: CDR1 SEHNR, CDR2 FQNEAQ (reference sequence). V was pared by 5 bases and J by 11 bases, with 20 bases between. CDR3 size: 14 residues. Study-level findings and limits: Repertoire sampling occurred only after the peak T cell response.

This clone has only one observation. Its antigen remains unknown. Assay used: immunoSEQ multiplex PCR; TCRdb lists only in-frame clones, some missing. The data show 150,000 to 170,000 clones, about 86% seen once. Source: peripheral blood, taken on day 0 of MenACWY control vaccination. This TCR was recovered from an adult in good health. V is TRBV7-9 and J is TRBJ2-3, with D possibly being TRBD2 (6 bases). The CDR3 spells CASSPVGTPYEQYF. In DNA form, the CDR3 reads TGTGCCAGCAGCCCGGTCGGGACTCCCTATGAGCAGTATTTT.